A selection of T cell receptor beta chains follows, all from one sample in a study of blood T cell repertoires in COVID-19. Sequencing used immunoSEQ multiplex PCR; TCRdb keeps in-frame clones, though not all of them. The sample comprises about 250,000 clones, approximately 90% of which are singletons, and 3% rests with the top ten. The specimen sequenced was peripheral blood. Receptor source: a man between 18 and 29 years old with active or convalescent COVID-19. The CDR3 runs from the conserved cysteine through the conserved F or W. D genes are given only for firm matches. Clone size is given for some rows only: seen once, a few or many times, or a class if the clone is expanded.

TRBD1	once	TRBJ1-6	TRBV9	TGTGCCAGCACCTTGGGGGACAGGGTCATGTCACCCCTCCACTTT	CASTLGDRVMSPLHF
NA	NA	TRBJ2-5	TRBV27	TGTGCCAGCAGCGACGCGGACCAAGAGACCCAGTACTTC	CASSDADQETQYF
TRBD1	few	TRBJ1-2	TRBV27	TGTGCCAGCAGACCGACAGGGGGTTTGAAAGGCTACACCTTC	CASRPTGGLKGYTF
NA	once	TRBJ2-5	TRBV5-4	TGTGCCAGCAGCCCGGATTGGGCTAGGGGACAAGAGACCCAGTACTTC	CASSPDWARGQETQYF
NA	NA	TRBJ1-1	TRBV9	TGTGCCAGCAGCGTAGCAATGAACACTGAAGCTTTCTTT	CASSVAMNTEAFF
NA	NA	TRBJ1-6	TRBV19	TGTGCCAGTAGCCCCAGGAGGCAGTCACCCCTCCACTTT	CASSPRRQSPLHF
NA	NA	TRBJ2-7	TRBV7-2	TGTGCCAGCAGCTCGAGCTCCTACGAGCAGTACTTC	CASSSSSYEQYF
TRBD1	once	TRBJ1-3	TRBV30	TGTGCCTGGACTGGACAGGGTGGAAACACCATATATTTT	CAWTGQGGNTIYF
TRBD1	NA	TRBJ2-5	TRBV7-9	TGTGCCAGCAGCTCATACAGGGGGCTGGGAGAGACCCAGTACTTC	CASSSYRGLGETQYF
NA	NA	TRBJ1-5	TRBV10-3	TGTGCCATCAGTGAGTCGATTCCGGGTTCCGGCAATCAGCCCCAGCATTTT	CAISESIPGSGNQPQHF
NA	once	TRBJ2-5	TRBV19	TGTGCCAGTAGTATAGCAGGTCAAGAGACCCAGTACTTC	CASSIAGQETQYF
NA	few	TRBJ1-1	TRBV3-1/TRBV3-2	TGTGCCAGCAGCCAACCTGTCGGACTGGCTTTCTTT	CASSQPVGLAFF
TRBD1	once	TRBJ2-7	TRBV28	TGTGCCAGCAGTTTGGCCAGGGGGAAATACGAGCAGTACTTC	CASSLARGKYEQYF
TRBD1	once	TRBJ2-2	TRBV2	TGTGCCAGCAGTACTGACAGGGACGGGGAGCTGTTTTTT	CASSTDRDGELFF
TRBD1	NA	TRBJ1-2	TRBV29-1	TGCAGCGGAGGACAGGATACTAACTATGGCTACACCTTC	CSGGQDTNYGYTF
TRBD2	NA	TRBJ2-1	TRBV6-2/TRBV6-3	TGTGCCAGCAGCTCGGGGGGAGCGGGAGGGGAAGAGCAGTTCTTC	CASSSGGAGGEEQFF
TRBD2	NA	TRBJ2-1	TRBV12-3/TRBV12-4	TGTGCCAGCCGGCTAGCGGAGAGGCAGTTCTTC	CASRLAERQFF
NA	NA	TRBJ2-1	TRBV12-3/TRBV12-4	TGTGCCAGCAGTTTAGCGGACAGCGAGTCCGAGTTCTTC	CASSLADSESEFF
TRBD1	NA	TRBJ1-4	TRBV30	TGTGCCTGGACCCACACCCAAAGGACAGGGGCATTCGGAAAACTGTTTTTT	CAWTHTQRTGAFGKLFF
TRBD1	NA	TRBJ2-3	TRBV6-5	TGTGCCAGCAGTTCACGACAGGGGTTTGAAAATACGCAGTATTTT	CASSSRQGFENTQYF
TRBD1	NA	TRBJ1-1	TRBV5-1	TGCGCCAGCAGCTTCGACAGGGGTACTGAAGCTTTCTTT	CASSFDRGTEAFF
TRBD1	NA	TRBJ1-1	TRBV6-6	TGTGCCAGCACAGACAGGGGGAGTTCGCCTGAAGCTTTCTTT	CASTDRGSSPEAFF
NA	NA	TRBJ1-5	TRBV27	TGTGCCAGCAGTCCCTATACCGATAGCAATCAGCCCCAGCATTTT	CASSPYTDSNQPQHF
NA	NA	TRBJ2-1	TRBV24-1	TGTGCCACCAGTGGAGTGTACAGGGGGCTAGCGGGAGTCTACAATGAGCAGTTCTTC	CATSGVYRGLAGVYNEQFF
TRBD1	NA	TRBJ2-3	TRBV19	TGTGCCAGTAGTCCCTACAGGGGGAGCAGCACAGATACGCAGTATTTT	CASSPYRGSSTDTQYF
NA	once	TRBJ2-3	TRBV3-1/TRBV3-2	TGTGCCAGCAGCCAGAGCGGTCGCGGCCCGCGGACTCATTTT	CASSQSGRGPRTHF
TRBD2	NA	TRBJ2-3	TRBV7-2	TGTGCCAGCAGCTTAGTCCTACTAGCGGGGGACACAGATACGCAGTATTTT	CASSLVLLAGDTDTQYF
NA	NA	TRBJ2-7	TRBV10-1	TGCGCCAGCAGTGAAGGAGGGGAGCAGTACTTC	CASSEGGEQYF
NA	few	TRBJ2-6	TRBV6-4	TGTGCCAGCAGAGAACAGGCTGGGGCCAACGTCCTGACTTTC	CASREQAGANVLTF
TRBD2	NA	TRBJ2-1	TRBV4-2	TGTGCCAGCAGCCAGACTAGCGGGAGCAACAATGAGCAGTTCTTC	CASSQTSGSNNEQFF